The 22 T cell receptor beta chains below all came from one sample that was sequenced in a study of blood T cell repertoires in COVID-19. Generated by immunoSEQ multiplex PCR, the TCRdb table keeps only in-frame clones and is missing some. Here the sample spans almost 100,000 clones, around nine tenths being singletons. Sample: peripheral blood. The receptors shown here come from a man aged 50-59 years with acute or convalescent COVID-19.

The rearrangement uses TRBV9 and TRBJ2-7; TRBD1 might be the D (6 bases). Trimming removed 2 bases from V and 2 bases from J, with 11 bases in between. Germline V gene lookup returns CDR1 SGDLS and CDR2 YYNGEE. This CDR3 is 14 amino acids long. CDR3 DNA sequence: TGTGCCAGCAGCGTCGGGACACTCACCTACGAGCAGTACTTC. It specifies CASSVGTLTYEQYF.

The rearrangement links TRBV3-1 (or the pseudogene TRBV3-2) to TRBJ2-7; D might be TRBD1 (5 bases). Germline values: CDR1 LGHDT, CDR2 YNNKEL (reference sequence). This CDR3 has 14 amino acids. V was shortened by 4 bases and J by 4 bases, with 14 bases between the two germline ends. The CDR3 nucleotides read TGTGCCAGCAGCCTGAGTAGGGGCGTTTACGAGCAGTACTTC. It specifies CASSLSRGVYEQYF.

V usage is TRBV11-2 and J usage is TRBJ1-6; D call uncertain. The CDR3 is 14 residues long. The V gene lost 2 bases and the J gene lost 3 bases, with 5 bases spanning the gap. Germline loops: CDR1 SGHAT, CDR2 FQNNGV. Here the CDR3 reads CASSLQFYNSPLHF. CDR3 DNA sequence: TGTGCCAGCAGCTTACAGTTCTATAATTCACCCCTCCACTTT.

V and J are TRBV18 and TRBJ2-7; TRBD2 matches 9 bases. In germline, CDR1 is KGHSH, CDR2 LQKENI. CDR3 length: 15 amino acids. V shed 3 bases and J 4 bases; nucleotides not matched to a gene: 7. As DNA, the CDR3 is TGTGCCAGCTCACCCGACTGGAGCGGGAGGTACGAGCAGTACTTC. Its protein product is CASSPDWSGRYEQYF.

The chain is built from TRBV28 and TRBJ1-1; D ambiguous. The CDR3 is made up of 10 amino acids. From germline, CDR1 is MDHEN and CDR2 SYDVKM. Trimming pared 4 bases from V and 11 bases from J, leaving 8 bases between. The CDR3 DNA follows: TGTGCCAGCAGTTCCCGGAGGGCTTTCTTT. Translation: CASSSRRAFF. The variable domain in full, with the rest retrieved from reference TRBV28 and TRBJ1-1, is DVKVTQSSRYLVKRTGEKVFLECVQDMDHENMFWYRQDPGLGLRLIYFSYDVKMKEKGDIPEGYSVSREKKERFSLILESASTNQTSMYLCASSSRRAFFGQGTRLTVV.

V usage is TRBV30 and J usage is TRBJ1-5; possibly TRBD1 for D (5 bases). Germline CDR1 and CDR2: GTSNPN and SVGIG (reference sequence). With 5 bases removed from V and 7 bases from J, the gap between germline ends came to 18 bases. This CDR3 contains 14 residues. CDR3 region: CAWGPGGGEQPQHF. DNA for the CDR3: TGTGCCTGGGGCCCCGGGGGAGGTGAGCAGCCCCAGCATTTT.

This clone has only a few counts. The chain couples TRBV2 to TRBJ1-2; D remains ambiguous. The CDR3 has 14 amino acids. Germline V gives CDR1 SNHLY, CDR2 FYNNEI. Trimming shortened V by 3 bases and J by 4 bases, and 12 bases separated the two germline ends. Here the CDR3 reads CASSEDRLSYGYTF. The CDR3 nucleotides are TGTGCCAGCAGTGAGGATAGACTCAGCTATGGCTACACCTTC.

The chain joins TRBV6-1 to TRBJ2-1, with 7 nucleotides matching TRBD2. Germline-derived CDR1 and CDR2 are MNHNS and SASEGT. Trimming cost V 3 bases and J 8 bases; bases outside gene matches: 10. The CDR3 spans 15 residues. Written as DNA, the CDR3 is TGTGCCAGCAGTGAGGGTTTTGGGCGGGAGTATGAGCAGTTCTTC. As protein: CASSEGFGREYEQFF.

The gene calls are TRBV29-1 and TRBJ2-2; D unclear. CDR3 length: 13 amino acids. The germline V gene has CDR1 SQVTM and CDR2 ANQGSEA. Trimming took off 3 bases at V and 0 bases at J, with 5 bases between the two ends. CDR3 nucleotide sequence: TGCAGCGTTGAGTCTGCGAACACCGGGGAGCTGTTTTTT. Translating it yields CSVESANTGELFF.

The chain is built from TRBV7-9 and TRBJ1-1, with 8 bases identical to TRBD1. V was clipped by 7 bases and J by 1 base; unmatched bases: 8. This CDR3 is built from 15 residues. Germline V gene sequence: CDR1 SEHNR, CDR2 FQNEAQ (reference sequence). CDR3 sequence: CASTSRQGTNTEAFF. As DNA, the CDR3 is TGTGCCAGCACCTCCAGACAGGGGACGAACACTGAAGCTTTCTTT.

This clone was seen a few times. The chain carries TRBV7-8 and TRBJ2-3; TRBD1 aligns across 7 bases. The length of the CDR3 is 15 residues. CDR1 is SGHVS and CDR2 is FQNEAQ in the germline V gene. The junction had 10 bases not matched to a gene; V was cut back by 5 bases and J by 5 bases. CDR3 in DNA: TGTGCCAGCAGCCGTGCACAGGGGAGTAAAGATACGCAGTATTTT. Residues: CASSRAQGSKDTQYF.

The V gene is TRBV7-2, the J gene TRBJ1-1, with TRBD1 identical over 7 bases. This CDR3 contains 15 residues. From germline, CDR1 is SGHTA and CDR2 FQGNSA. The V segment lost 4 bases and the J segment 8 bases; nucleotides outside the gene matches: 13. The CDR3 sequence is CASSSRKGALREAFF. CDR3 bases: TGTGCCAGCAGCTCGCGGAAGGGGGCTCTAAGGGAAGCTTTCTTT. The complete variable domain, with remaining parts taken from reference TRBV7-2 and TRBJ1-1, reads GAGVSQSPSNKVTEKGKDVELRCDPISGHTALYWYRQSLGQGLEFLIYFQGNSAPDKSGLPSDRFSAERTGGSVSTLTIQRTQQEDSAVYLCASSSRKGALREAFFGQGTRLTVV.

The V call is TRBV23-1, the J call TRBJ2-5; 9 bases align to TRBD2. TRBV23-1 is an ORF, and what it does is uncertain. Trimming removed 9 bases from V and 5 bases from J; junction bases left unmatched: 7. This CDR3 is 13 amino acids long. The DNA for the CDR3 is TGCGCCAGTTCCGTAGGGACTAGCGAGACCCAGTACTTC. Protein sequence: CASSVGTSETQYF.

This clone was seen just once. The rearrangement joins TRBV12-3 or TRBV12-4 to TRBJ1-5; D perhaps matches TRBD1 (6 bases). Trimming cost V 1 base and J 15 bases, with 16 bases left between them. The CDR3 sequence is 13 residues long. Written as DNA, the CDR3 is TGTGCCAGCAGTTTAGGGTCAGGGACAAAAGGGCATTTT. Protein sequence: CASSLGSGTKGHF.

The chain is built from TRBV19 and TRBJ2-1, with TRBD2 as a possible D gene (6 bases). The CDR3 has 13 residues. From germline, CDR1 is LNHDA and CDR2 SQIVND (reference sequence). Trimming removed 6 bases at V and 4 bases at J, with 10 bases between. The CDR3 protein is CASSRDLYNEQFF. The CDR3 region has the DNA TGTGCCAGTAGCAGGGACTTGTACAATGAGCAGTTCTTC.

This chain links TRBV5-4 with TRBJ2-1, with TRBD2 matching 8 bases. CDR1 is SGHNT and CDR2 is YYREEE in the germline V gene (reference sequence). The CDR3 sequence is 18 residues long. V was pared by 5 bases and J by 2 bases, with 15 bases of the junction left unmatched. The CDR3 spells CASSSAGAAGVPYNEQFF. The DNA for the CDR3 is TGTGCCAGCAGTTCCGCGGGGGCAGCGGGAGTACCCTACAATGAGCAGTTCTTC.

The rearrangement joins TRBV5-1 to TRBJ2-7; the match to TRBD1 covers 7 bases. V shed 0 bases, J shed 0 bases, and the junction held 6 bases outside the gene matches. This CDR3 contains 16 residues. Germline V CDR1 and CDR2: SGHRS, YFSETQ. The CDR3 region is CASSLAAGGYSYEQYF. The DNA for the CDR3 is TGCGCCAGCAGCTTGGCCGCAGGGGGATACTCCTACGAGCAGTACTTC.

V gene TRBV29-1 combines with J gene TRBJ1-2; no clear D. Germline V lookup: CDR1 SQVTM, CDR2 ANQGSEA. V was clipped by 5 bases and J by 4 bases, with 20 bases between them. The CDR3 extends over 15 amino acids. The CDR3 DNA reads TGCAGCGTTCATATAGAAGCCCGAGTCGCCTATGGCTACACCTTC. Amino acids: CSVHIEARVAYGYTF.

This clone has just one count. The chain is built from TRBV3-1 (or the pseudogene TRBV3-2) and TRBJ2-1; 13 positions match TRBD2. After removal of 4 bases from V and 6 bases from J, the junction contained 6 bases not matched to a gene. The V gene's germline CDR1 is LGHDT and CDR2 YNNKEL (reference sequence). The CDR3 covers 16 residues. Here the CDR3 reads CASSLRTSGRINEQFF. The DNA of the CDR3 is TGTGCCAGCAGCCTCCGGACTAGCGGGAGAATCAATGAGCAGTTCTTC.

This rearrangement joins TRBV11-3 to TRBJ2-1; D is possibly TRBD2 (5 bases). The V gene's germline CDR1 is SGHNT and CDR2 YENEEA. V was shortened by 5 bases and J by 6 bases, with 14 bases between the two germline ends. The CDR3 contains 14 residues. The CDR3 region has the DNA TGTGCCAGCAGCCCCAGACGAGAGGGCAATGAGCAGTTCTTC. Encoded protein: CASSPRREGNEQFF.

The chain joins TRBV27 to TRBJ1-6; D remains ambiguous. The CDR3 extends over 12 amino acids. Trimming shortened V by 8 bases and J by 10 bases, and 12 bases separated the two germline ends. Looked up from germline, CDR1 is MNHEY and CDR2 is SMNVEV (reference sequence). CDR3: CASGLGSSPLHF. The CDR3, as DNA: TGTGCCAGCGGTCTGGGGAGCTCACCCCTCCACTTT.

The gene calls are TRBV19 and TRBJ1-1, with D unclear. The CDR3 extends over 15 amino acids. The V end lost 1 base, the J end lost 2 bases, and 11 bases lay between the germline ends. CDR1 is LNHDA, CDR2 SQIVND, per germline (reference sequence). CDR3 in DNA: TGTGCCAGTAGTATAGGGGCAGGAACCAACACTGAAGCTTTCTTT. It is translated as CASSIGAGTNTEAFF. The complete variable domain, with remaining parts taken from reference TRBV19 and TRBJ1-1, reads DGGITQSPKYLFRKEGQNVTLSCEQNLNHDAMYWYRQDPGQGLRLIYYSQIVNDFQKGDIAEGYSVSREKKESFPLTVTSAQKNPTAFYLCASSIGAGTNTEAFFGQGTRLTVV.